This T cell receptor beta chain was identified during a study of blood T cells in healthy people across ages. Study summary: Capture by template switching was about one barcoded beta molecule per two T cells. Study-wide results and caveats: PBMCs left unsorted prevented a conclusive naive versus antigen-experienced comparison. TCR beta diversity tracked closely with naive T cell percentage.

This clonotype has a handful of counts. Antigen unknown. Trimming left V 3 bases short and J 0 bases short, with 16 bases between. The CDR3 has 16 residues. Germline CDR1 and CDR2: SGHRS and YFSETQ. Combining a sample-barcoded 5' primer with a J-beta primer mix, a second PCR ran for about 7 to 12 cycles. The study obtained at least 2.5 million CDR3-containing paired-end reads from every sample. MiXCR, run by TCRdb on the 5' RACE reads, gives a single entry per CDR3 protein. The data show over 450,000 distinct CDR3 sequences, with more than 20% seen just once and just over 8.5% held by the top ten. This sample also belongs to another study, concerning T cells of mothers and their children.

The clonotype was recovered from a boy younger than 18 in good health. The chain combines TRBV5-1 with TRBJ2-7, with D perhaps TRBD1 (6 bases). The sample comprised blood. DNA for the CDR3: TGCGCCAGCAGCTGGCCCGTGGACAGCAACTCCTACGAGCAGTACTTC. Amino acid sequence: CASSWPVDSNSYEQYF.